Given below is one T cell receptor beta chain in context. Its antigen is not known. This CDR3 is 10 amino acids long. Germline assignment: CDR1 DFQATT and CDR2 SNEGSKA (reference sequence). The V and J ends lost 3 bases and 4 bases respectively, with 3 bases between them. The data were taken from a study of cytotoxic CD8 clonotypes in ibrutinib-treated CLL. Across the study: Response samples were taken after a median around eleven months of treatment, range 6 to 36.

The study, taken as a whole, reports: Sampling time points were not equivalent between sustained-remission and progressing patients.

Generated by immunoSEQ multiplex PCR, the TCRdb table keeps only in-frame clones and is missing some. The sample includes approximately 190,000 clones, 75% to 80% of them seen just once. Sequencing was performed on PBMCs, taken after 12 months of ibrutinib treatment. The sequence was collected from a human donor with chronic lymphocytic leukemia. The chain uses TRBV20-1 and TRBJ1-1; D uncertain. The DNA of the CDR3 is TGCAGTGCTAGGATCACTGAAGCTTTCTTT. Translated, it gives CSARITEAFF.